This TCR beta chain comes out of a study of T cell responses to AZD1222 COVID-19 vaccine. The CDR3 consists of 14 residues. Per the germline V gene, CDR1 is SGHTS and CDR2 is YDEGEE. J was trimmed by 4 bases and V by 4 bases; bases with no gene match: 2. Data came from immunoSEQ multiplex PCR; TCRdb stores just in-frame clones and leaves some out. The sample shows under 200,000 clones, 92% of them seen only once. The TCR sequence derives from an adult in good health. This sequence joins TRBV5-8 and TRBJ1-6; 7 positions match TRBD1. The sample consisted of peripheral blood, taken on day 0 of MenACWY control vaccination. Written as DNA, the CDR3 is TGTGCCAGCAGCGCGGGACAGTATAATTCACCCCTCCACTTT. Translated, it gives CASSAGQYNSPLHF.